Shown below are 29 T cell receptor beta chains from a single sample sequenced in a study of blood T cell repertoires in COVID-19. Here immunoSEQ multiplex PCR was the method, and the copy in TCRdb shows in-frame clones only, minus some. The data contain about 370,000 clones, approximately 88% of them singletons. The sequenced sample consisted of peripheral blood. The receptors here all came from a woman in her twenties or thirties with COVID-19, enrolled during active disease.

V gene TRBV28 combines with J gene TRBJ2-6, with 9 bases fitting TRBD1. The trim removed 6 bases at V and 4 bases at J, leaving 16 bases unmatched. CDR1 MDHEN and CDR2 SYDVKM come from the germline V gene. CDR3 size: 19 residues. The DNA of the CDR3 is TGTGCCAGCAGCCGCCCTCCGGGACAGGGCTCCTCCGGGGCCAACGTCCTGACTTTC. It codes for CASSRPPGQGSSGANVLTF.

The chain recombines TRBV4-3 with TRBJ2-3, with 7 bases matching TRBD2. Germline V gene data show CDR1 as LGHNA and CDR2 as YSLEER. The CDR3 extends over 16 amino acids. The V and J ends lost 0 bases and 6 bases, in that order; junction bases with no gene match: 9. The DNA of the CDR3 is TGCGCCAGCAGCCAAGATCGCGCTAGCGGAGCGGATACGCAGTATTTT. Its protein product is CASSQDRASGADTQYF.

The chain uses TRBV27 and TRBJ2-1; 9 bases map to TRBD1. Trimming took 2 bases from V and 1 from J; bases not matched to a gene: 0. The CDR3 runs 15 residues. Germline assignment: CDR1 MNHEY and CDR2 SMNVEV (reference sequence). CDR3 in amino acids: CASSLGQGSYNEQFF. The DNA for the CDR3 is TGTGCCAGCAGTTTAGGACAGGGGTCCTACAATGAGCAGTTCTTC.

The chain employs TRBV6-5 and TRBJ1-6; D is perhaps TRBD1 (5 bases). V gave up 1 base and J gave up 6 bases, with 10 bases separating them. Germline V lookup: CDR1 MNHEY, CDR2 SVGAGI. The CDR3 is made up of 15 amino acids. The CDR3 loop reads CASSYFTGVNSPLHF. Here the CDR3 DNA reads TGTGCCAGCAGTTACTTTACAGGAGTTAATTCACCCCTCCACTTT.

The chain couples TRBV27 to TRBJ1-1; 7 bases are shared with TRBD1. Per the germline V gene, CDR1 is MNHEY and CDR2 is SMNVEV (reference sequence). V was pared by 5 bases and J by 6 bases, with 12 bases of the junction left unmatched. This CDR3 has 15 amino acids. The chain's CDR3 is CASSPYGGGKAEAFF. The CDR3 DNA reads TGTGCCAGCAGTCCCTATGGAGGGGGCAAGGCTGAAGCTTTCTTT.

This chain links TRBV6-2 or TRBV6-3 with TRBJ2-7; 9 nucleotides match TRBD1. Germline-derived CDR1 and CDR2 are MNHEY and SVGEGT. The CDR3 runs 14 residues. Trimming removed 5 bases from V and 3 bases from J; junction bases left unmatched: 5. Written as DNA, the CDR3 is TGTGCCAGCAGTCGGGACAGGGCAGGCTACGAGCAGTACTTC. Translated: CASSRDRAGYEQYF.

The chain combines TRBV18 with TRBJ2-3; 12 bases map to TRBD2. The CDR3 totals 18 residues. Trimming cost V 3 bases and J 3 bases; bases outside gene matches: 10. Germline V lookup: CDR1 KGHSH, CDR2 LQKENI. CDR3 loop: CASSPRTTSGGETDTQYF. The CDR3 DNA follows: TGTGCCAGCTCACCGCGTACGACTAGCGGGGGAGAGACAGATACGCAGTATTTT.

J is TRBJ1-6 and V is TRBV4-1; 10 nucleotides agree with TRBD1. The CDR3 contains 16 residues. Germline CDR1 is MGHRA and CDR2 is YSYEKL. Trimming took 2 bases from V and 7 from J; bases not matched to a gene: 5. CDR3: CASSQSWTGGNSPLHF. The CDR3 region has the DNA TGCGCCAGCAGCCAATCATGGACAGGGGGAAATTCACCCCTCCACTTT.

The chain has TRBV19 and TRBJ1-2, with D unresolved. The CDR3 is made up of 15 amino acids. Germline-derived CDR1 and CDR2 are LNHDA and SQIVND (reference sequence). Trimming left V 5 bases short and J 5 bases short, with 18 bases between. This chain's CDR3 is CASSPGRDYAYGYTF. The CDR3 DNA follows: TGTGCCAGTAGTCCCGGCCGTGACTATGCTTATGGCTACACCTTC. Together with reference TRBV19 and TRBJ1-2, the CDR3 gives the full variable domain: DGGITQSPKYLFRKEGQNVTLSCEQNLNHDAMYWYRQDPGQGLRLIYYSQIVNDFQKGDIAEGYSVSREKKESFPLTVTSAQKNPTAFYLCASSPGRDYAYGYTFGSGTRLTVV.

In this sample, this clone turned up a few times. The chain recombines TRBV30 with TRBJ2-1, with 11 bases aligning to TRBD2. CDR1 and CDR2 (germline): GTSNPN, SVGIG (reference sequence). Losses at the gene ends were 7 bases for V and 4 bases for J; bases not matched to a gene: 6. CDR3 length equals 14 residues. The CDR3 sequence: CAFQGTSGYNEQFF. The DNA for the CDR3 is TGTGCCTTCCAGGGGACTAGCGGATACAATGAGCAGTTCTTC.

The chain couples TRBV10-3 to TRBJ2-2; D remains unclear. V lost 3 bases, J lost 6 bases, and 11 bases lay in between. Germline CDR1 ENHRY, CDR2 SYGVKD. This CDR3 spans 14 amino acids. CDR3 amino acids: CAISDPTRAGELFF. The CDR3 region has the DNA TGTGCCATCAGTGACCCGACTCGGGCCGGGGAGCTGTTTTTT.

The rearrangement joins TRBV11-2 to TRBJ2-1; D ambiguous. This CDR3 region has 16 residues. V lost 1 base and J 8 bases, leaving 18 bases between the germline ends. The germline V gene has CDR1 SGHAT and CDR2 FQNNGV. This chain's CDR3 is CASSLALLEVRYEQFF. The CDR3 bases are TGTGCCAGCAGCTTAGCCCTCCTAGAGGTGAGGTATGAGCAGTTCTTC.

This rearrangement joins TRBV6-1 to TRBJ1-1; possible D gene TRBD1, 6 bases. The germline V gene has CDR1 MNHNS and CDR2 SASEGT. The CDR3 sequence is 13 residues long. Trimming cost V 2 bases and J 11 bases, with 15 bases left between them. Here the CDR3 DNA reads TGTGCCAGCAGTGAAAGTCAGGGGCGCTGGGCTTTCTTT. As protein: CASSESQGRWAFF.

The chain carries TRBV14 and TRBJ2-1; 10 positions agree with TRBD1. CDR3 size: 13 residues. The V gene's germline CDR1 is SGHDN and CDR2 FVKESK. J lost 6 bases, V lost 6 bases, and 2 bases had no gene match. The CDR3 region is CASSRTGGNEQFF. DNA of the CDR3: TGTGCCAGCAGTCGGACAGGGGGCAATGAGCAGTTCTTC. The full variable domain, in which reference TRBV14 and TRBJ2-1 provide the parts outside the CDR3, is EAGVTQFPSHSVIEKGQTVTLRCDPISGHDNLYWYRRVMGKEIKFLLHFVKESKQDESGMPNNRFLAERTGGTYSTLKVQPAELEDSGVYFCASSRTGGNEQFFGPGTRLTVL.

The chain has TRBV12-3 or TRBV12-4 and TRBJ1-1, with TRBD1 as a possible D gene (5 bases). The CDR3 length is 13 residues. V was pared by 8 bases and J by 3 bases, with 13 bases between. CDR3 residues: CASGSTGDTEAFF. CDR3 nucleotide sequence: TGTGCCAGCGGCTCGACGGGGGACACTGAAGCTTTCTTT.

CDR3 bases: TGCGCCAGCAGCCAAGAAGGGACAGGGGTCAATCAGCCCCAGCATTTT. Its translation is CASSQEGTGVNQPQHF. The J gene is TRBJ1-5, the V gene TRBV4-1, with 10 bases identical to TRBD1. Germline V gives CDR1 MGHRA, CDR2 YSYEKL. V trimming: 0 bases; J trimming: 3 bases; junction bases outside the gene matches: 2. There are 16 residues in the CDR3.

The chain is built from TRBV6-4 and TRBJ1-1, with 7 bases fitting TRBD1. Germline assignment: CDR1 MRHNA and CDR2 SNTAGT. The CDR3 has 14 residues. Germline trimming cut 6 bases from V and 3 bases from J; bases unmatched to any gene: 7. DNA of the CDR3: TGTGCCAGCAGAAGGACAGGCCTGGACACTGAAGCTTTCTTT. This codes for CASRRTGLDTEAFF.

The V and J genes are TRBV7-9 and TRBJ2-7; 7 nucleotides line up with TRBD1. The CDR3 runs 14 residues. Looked up from germline, CDR1 is SEHNR and CDR2 is FQNEAQ (reference sequence). Germline trimming cut 5 bases from V and 0 bases from J; bases unmatched to any gene: 4. The CDR3 coding sequence is TGTGCCAGCAGCCTGGACAGGAACTCCTACGAGCAGTACTTC. The encoded protein is CASSLDRNSYEQYF.

The chain carries TRBV6-5 and TRBJ1-1; 8 positions match TRBD1. The CDR3 totals 14 residues. The germline CDR1 and CDR2 sequences are MNHEY and SVGAGI. J lost 3 bases, V lost 5 bases, and 5 bases had no gene match. CDR3 sequence: CASSLDRADTEAFF. CDR3 nucleotides: TGTGCCAGCAGTCTGGACAGGGCGGACACTGAAGCTTTCTTT.

This chain connects TRBV9 to TRBJ2-7; weak D call: TRBD2 (5 bases). The CDR3 sequence is 16 residues long. CDR1 and CDR2 from the germline V gene are SGDLS and YYNGEE. V lost 3 bases, J lost 3 bases, and 19 bases lay in between. The CDR3 DNA sequence: TGTGCCAGCAGCGGGAACCCGGGGATTCTCTTCTACGAGCAGTACTTC. This translates into CASSGNPGILFYEQYF.

The chain links TRBV9 to TRBJ2-1; D gene ambiguous. The V gene lost 4 bases and the J gene lost 7 bases, with 6 bases spanning the gap. The CDR3 sequence is 11 residues long. Germline V gene lookup returns CDR1 SGDLS and CDR2 YYNGEE. The CDR3, as DNA: TGTGCCAGCAGCCCCGGGAATGAGCAGTTCTTC. Encoded protein: CASSPGNEQFF.

This chain uses TRBV19 with TRBJ2-7, with a weak D call TRBD1 (6 bases). V was clipped by 5 bases and J by 6 bases, with 26 bases between them. The CDR3 runs to 17 residues. Germline lookup yields CDR1 LNHDA and CDR2 SQIVND (reference sequence). CDR3 coding DNA: TGTGCCAGTAGTTCGGACAGTTCCTCCGGGCTTTGGGGCGAGCAGTACTTC. This sequence encodes CASSSDSSSGLWGEQYF.

J is TRBJ1-4 and V is TRBV3-1 (or the pseudogene TRBV3-2); 7 bases are a match to TRBD1. Germline lookup yields CDR1 LGHDT and CDR2 YNNKEL (reference sequence). This CDR3 contains 14 residues. Trimming took 6 bases from V and 8 from J; bases not matched to a gene: 9. The DNA of the CDR3 is TGTGCCAGCAGGGTCACAGGGGCCGGAGAAAAACTGTTTTTT. As protein: CASRVTGAGEKLFF.

J is TRBJ2-7 and V is TRBV6-6; 12 bases match TRBD2. The CDR3 has 13 residues. Germline CDR1 MNHNY, CDR2 SVGAGI (reference sequence). Losses at the gene ends were 8 bases for V and 3 bases for J; bases not matched to a gene: 2. The CDR3 here is CASASGRVYEQYV. The CDR3 coding sequence is TGTGCCAGCGCTAGCGGGAGGGTCTACGAGCAGTACGTC.

J is TRBJ2-3 and V is TRBV5-1; D is unresolved. Looked up from germline, CDR1 is SGHRS and CDR2 is YFSETQ. V lost 4 bases to trimming and J lost 6 bases, with 12 bases between them. The length of the CDR3 is 13 residues. CDR3 sequence: CASSLFSGDTQYF. The CDR3 DNA follows: TGCGCCAGCAGCCTATTTTCCGGGGATACGCAGTATTTT.

The chain combines TRBV27 with TRBJ1-5, with 8 bases lining up with TRBD1. The CDR3 has 16 residues. V dropped 5 bases and J dropped 0; count of bases not matched to a gene: 6. Germline CDR1 is MNHEY and CDR2 is SMNVEV (reference sequence). The CDR3 DNA sequence: TGTGCCAGCAGTCCCGGACAGGGCGATAGCAATCAGCCCCAGCATTTT. The encoded protein is CASSPGQGDSNQPQHF.

The chain has TRBV12-3 or TRBV12-4 and TRBJ1-2, with TRBD1 identical over 8 bases. The CDR3 has 12 amino acids. V was clipped by 6 bases and J by 8 bases; unmatched bases: 5. The CDR3 DNA reads as TGTGCCAGCAGCGGGACAGGCGAAGGCTACACCTTC. Its protein is CASSGTGEGYTF.

Of note for this clone: This sample includes further DNA sequences coding for the same CDR3. The chain carries TRBV5-1 and TRBJ2-2; tentatively, D is TRBD2 (6 bases). Germline V lookup: CDR1 SGHRS, CDR2 YFSETQ. The V end was cut by 0 bases, the J end by 0 bases, with 6 bases between. The length of the CDR3 is 15 residues. The CDR3 sequence is CASSLGGANTGELFF. Here the CDR3 DNA reads TGCGCCAGCAGCTTGGGCGGGGCGAACACCGGGGAGCTGTTTTTT.

This clone occurred once. The chain links TRBV25-1 to TRBJ2-3; D possibly corresponds to TRBD1 (5 bases). This CDR3 spans 13 amino acids. Germline CDR1 is MGHDK and CDR2 is SYGVNS. V was clipped by 2 bases and J by 4 bases, with 7 bases between them. DNA of the CDR3: TGTGCCAGCAGTGAAGACAGCCCAGATACGCAGTATTTT. Translation gives CASSEDSPDTQYF.